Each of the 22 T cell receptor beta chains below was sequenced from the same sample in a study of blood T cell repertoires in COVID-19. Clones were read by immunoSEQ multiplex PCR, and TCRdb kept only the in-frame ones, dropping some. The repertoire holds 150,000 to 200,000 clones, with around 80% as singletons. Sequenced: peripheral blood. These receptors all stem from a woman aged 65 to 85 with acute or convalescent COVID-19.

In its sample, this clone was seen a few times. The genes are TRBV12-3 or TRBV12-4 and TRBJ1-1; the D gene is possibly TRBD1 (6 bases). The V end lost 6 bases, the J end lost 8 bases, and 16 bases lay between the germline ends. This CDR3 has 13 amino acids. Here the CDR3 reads CASRGLQTGEAFF. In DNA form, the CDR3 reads TGTGCCAGCAGGGGTCTACAAACAGGGGAAGCTTTCTTT.

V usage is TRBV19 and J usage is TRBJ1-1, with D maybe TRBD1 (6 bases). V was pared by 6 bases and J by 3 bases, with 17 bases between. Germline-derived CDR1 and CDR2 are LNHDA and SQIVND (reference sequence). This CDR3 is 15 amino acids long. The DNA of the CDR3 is TGTGCCAGTAGCAAAGCCAGGGGATCGGACACTGAAGCTTTCTTT. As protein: CASSKARGSDTEAFF.

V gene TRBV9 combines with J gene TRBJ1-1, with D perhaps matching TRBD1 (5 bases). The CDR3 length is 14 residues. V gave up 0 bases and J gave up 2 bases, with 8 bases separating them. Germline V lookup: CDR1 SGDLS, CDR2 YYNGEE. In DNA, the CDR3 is TGTGCCAGCAGCGTAGCTCAGGGAAACACTGAAGCTTTCTTT. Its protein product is CASSVAQGNTEAFF.

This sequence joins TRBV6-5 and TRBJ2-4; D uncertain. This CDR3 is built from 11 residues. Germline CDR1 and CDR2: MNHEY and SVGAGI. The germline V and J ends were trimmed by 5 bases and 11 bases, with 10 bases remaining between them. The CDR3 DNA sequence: TGTGCCAGCAGTCGAAACCGGTTTCAGTACTTC. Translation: CASSRNRFQYF.

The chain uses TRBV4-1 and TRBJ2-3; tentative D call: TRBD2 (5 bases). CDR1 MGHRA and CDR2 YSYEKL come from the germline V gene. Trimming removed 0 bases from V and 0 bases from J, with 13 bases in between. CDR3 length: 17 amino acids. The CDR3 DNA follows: TGCGCCAGCAGCCAAGATCGACGGGAAACGAGCACAGATACGCAGTATTTT. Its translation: CASSQDRRETSTDTQYF.

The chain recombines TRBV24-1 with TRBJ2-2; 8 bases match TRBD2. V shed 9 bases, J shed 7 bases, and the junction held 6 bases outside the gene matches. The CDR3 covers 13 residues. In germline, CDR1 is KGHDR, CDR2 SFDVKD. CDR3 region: CATGRGGHGELFF. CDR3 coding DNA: TGTGCCACCGGACGGGGGGGACACGGGGAGCTGTTTTTT.

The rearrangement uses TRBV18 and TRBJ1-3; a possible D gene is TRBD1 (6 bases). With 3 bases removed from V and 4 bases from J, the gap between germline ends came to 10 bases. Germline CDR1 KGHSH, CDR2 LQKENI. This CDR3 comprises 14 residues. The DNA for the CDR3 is TGTGCCAGCTCACCCCAACAGGGAGGAAACACCATATATTTT. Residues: CASSPQQGGNTIYF.

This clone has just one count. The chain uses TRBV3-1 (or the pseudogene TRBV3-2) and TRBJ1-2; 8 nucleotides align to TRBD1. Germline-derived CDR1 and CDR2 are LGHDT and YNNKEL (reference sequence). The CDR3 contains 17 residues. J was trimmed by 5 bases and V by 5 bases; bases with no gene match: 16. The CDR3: CASSVLADRGCLYGYTF. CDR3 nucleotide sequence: TGTGCCAGCAGCGTCCTAGCAGACAGGGGATGTCTTTATGGCTACACCTTC.

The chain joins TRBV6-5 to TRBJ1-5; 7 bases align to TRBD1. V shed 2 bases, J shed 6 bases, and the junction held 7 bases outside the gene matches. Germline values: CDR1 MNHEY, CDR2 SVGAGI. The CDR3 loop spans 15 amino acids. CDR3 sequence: CASSYDRAGGQPQHF. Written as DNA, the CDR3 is TGTGCCAGCAGTTACGACAGGGCGGGAGGTCAGCCCCAGCATTTT.

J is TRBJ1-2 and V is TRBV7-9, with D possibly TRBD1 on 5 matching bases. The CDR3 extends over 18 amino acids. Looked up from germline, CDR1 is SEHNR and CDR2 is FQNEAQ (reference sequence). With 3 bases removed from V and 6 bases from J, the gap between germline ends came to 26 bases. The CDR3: CASSFFAGTGGRSDGYTF. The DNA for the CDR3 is TGTGCCAGCAGCTTCTTCGCCGGGACGGGAGGAAGATCTGATGGCTACACCTTC.

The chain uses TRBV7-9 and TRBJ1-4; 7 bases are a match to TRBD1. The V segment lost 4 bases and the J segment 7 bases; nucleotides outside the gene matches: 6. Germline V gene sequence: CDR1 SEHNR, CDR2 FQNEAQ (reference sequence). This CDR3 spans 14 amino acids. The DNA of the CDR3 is TGTGCCAGCAGCTCGGGACAGTCCGGTGAAAAACTGTTTTTT. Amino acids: CASSSGQSGEKLFF.

CDR3 DNA: TGTGCCAGCAGCTTAACGCGGGAGGCTTACGAGCAGTACTTC. Translating gives CASSLTREAYEQYF. The genes are TRBV7-2 and TRBJ2-7; 8 bases match TRBD2. Germline assignment: CDR1 SGHTA and CDR2 FQGNSA. There are 14 residues in the CDR3. J lost 4 bases, V lost 2 bases, and 4 bases had no gene match. Looking up the rest from reference TRBV7-2 and TRBJ2-7 gives the full variable domain: GAGVSQSPSNKVTEKGKDVELRCDPISGHTALYWYRQSLGQGLEFLIYFQGNSAPDKSGLPSDRFSAERTGGSVSTLTIQRTQQEDSAVYLCASSLTREAYEQYFGPGTRLTVT.

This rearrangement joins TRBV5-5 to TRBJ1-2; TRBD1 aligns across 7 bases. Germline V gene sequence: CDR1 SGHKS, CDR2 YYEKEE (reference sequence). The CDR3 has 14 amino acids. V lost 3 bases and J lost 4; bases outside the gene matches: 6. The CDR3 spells CASSYTDRTYGYTF. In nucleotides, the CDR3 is TGTGCCAGCAGCTACACGGACAGGACCTATGGCTACACCTTC.

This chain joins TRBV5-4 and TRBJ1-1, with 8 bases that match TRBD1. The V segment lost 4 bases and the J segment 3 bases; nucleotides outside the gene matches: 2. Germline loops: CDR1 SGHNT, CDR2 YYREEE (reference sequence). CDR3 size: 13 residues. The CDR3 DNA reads TGTGCCAGCAGCGAGGACAGGGACACTGAAGCTTTCTTT. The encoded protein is CASSEDRDTEAFF.

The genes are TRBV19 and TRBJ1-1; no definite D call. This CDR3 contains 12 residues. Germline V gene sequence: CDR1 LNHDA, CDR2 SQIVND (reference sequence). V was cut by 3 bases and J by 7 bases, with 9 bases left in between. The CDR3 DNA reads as TGTGCCAGTAGTATCCTCCGGGGTGAAGCTTTCTTT. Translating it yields CASSILRGEAFF.

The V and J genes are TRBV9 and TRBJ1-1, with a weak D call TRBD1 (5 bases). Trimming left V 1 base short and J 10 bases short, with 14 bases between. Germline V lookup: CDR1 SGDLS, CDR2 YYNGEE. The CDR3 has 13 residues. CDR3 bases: TGTGCCAGCAGCGTAAGAATGGAGGGGCCAGCTTTCTTT. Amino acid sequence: CASSVRMEGPAFF.

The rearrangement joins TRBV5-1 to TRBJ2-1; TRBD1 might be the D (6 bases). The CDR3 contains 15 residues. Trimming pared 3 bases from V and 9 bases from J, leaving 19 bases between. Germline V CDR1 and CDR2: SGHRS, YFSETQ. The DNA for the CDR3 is TGCGCCAGCAGCTCTGACGCAGGGGTCAAGGGTGAGCAGTTCTTC. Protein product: CASSSDAGVKGEQFF. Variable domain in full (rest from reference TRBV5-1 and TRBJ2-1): KAGVTQTPRYLIKTRGQQVTLSCSPISGHRSVSWYQQTPGQGLQFLFEYFSETQRNKGNFPGRFSGRQFSNSRSEMNVSTLELGDSALYLCASSSDAGVKGEQFFGPGTRLTVL.

For the CDR3, the DNA is TGTGCCAGCAGCAGGCAGGGGAGCAATCAGCCCCAGCATTTT. This encodes CASSRQGSNQPQHF. The gene calls are TRBV27 and TRBJ1-5; weak D call: TRBD1 (6 bases). The CDR3 runs to 14 residues. Trimming stripped 6 bases from V and 1 base from J, with 10 bases between. Germline V gene sequence: CDR1 MNHEY, CDR2 SMNVEV (reference sequence).

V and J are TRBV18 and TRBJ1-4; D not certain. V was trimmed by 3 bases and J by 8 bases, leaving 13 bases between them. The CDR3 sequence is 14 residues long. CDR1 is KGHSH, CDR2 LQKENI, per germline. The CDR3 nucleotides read TGTGCCAGCTCACCCAGGCCTAGCGACGAAAAACTGTTTTTT. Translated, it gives CASSPRPSDEKLFF.

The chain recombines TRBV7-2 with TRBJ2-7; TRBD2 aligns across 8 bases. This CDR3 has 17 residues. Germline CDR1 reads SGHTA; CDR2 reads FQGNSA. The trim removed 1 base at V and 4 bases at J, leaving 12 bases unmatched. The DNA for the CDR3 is TGTGCCAGCAGCTTAGGATTCGATTCAGGACTAGCTTACGAGCAGTACTTC. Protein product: CASSLGFDSGLAYEQYF. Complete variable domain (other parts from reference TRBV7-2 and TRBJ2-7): GAGVSQSPSNKVTEKGKDVELRCDPISGHTALYWYRQSLGQGLEFLIYFQGNSAPDKSGLPSDRFSAERTGGSVSTLTIQRTQQEDSAVYLCASSLGFDSGLAYEQYFGPGTRLTVT.

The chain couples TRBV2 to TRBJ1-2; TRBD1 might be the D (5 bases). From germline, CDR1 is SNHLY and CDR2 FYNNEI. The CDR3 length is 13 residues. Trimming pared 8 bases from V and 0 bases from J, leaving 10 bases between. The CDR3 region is CASQTDANYGYTF. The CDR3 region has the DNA TGTGCCAGCCAGACAGACGCTAACTATGGCTACACCTTC.

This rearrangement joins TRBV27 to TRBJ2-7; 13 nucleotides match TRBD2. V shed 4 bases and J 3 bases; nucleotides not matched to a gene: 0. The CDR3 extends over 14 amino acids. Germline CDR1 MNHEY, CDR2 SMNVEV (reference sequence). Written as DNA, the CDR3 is TGTGCCAGCAGTTGGACTAGCGGGAGCTACGAGCAGTACTTC. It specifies CASSWTSGSYEQYF.